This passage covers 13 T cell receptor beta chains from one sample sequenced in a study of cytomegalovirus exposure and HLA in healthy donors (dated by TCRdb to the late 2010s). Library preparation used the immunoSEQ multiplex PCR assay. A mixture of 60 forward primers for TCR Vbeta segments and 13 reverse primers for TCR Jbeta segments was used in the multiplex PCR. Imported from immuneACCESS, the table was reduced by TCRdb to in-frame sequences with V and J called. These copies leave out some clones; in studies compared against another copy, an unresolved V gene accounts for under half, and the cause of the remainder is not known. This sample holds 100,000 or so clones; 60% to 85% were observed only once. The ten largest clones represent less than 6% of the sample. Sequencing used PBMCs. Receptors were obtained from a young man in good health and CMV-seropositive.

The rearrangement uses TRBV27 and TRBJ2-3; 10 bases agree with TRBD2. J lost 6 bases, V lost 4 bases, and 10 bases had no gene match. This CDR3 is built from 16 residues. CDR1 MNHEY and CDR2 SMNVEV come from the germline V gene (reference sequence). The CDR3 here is CASSSVLAGLDDTQYF. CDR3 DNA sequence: TGTGCCAGCAGTTCAGTACTAGCGGGACTTGATGATACGCAGTATTTT.

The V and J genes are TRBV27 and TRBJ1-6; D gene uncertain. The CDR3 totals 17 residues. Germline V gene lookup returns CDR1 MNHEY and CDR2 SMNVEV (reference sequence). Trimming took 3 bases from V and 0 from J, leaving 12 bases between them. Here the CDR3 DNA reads TGTGCCAGCAGTTTTCGAGATGCTTACTCCTATAATTCACCCCTCCACTTT. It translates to CASSFRDAYSYNSPLHF.

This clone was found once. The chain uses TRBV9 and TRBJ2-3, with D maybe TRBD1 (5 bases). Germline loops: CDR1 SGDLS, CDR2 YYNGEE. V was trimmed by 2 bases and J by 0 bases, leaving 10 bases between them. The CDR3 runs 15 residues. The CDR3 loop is CASSVVGDSTDTQYF. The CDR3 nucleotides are TGTGCCAGCAGCGTTGTAGGGGATAGCACAGATACGCAGTATTTT. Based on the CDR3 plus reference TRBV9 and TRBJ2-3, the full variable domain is DSGVTQTPKHLITATGQRVTLRCSPRSGDLSVYWYQQSLDQGLQFLIQYYNGEERAKGNILERFSAQQFPDLHSELNLSSLELGDSALYFCASSVVGDSTDTQYFGPGTRLTVL.

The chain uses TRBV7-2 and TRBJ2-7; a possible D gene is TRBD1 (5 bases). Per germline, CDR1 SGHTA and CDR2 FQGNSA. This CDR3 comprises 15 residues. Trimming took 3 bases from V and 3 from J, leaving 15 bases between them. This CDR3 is CASSLTAGVNYEQYF. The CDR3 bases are TGTGCCAGCAGCTTGACAGCCGGTGTGAACTACGAGCAGTACTTC.

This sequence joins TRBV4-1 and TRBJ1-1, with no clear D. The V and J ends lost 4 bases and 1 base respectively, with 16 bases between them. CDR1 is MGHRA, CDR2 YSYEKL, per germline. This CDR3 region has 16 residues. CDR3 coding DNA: TGCGCCAGCAGCCTTTTTTCCCCGGTCGCGAACACTGAAGCTTTCTTT. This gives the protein CASSLFSPVANTEAFF.

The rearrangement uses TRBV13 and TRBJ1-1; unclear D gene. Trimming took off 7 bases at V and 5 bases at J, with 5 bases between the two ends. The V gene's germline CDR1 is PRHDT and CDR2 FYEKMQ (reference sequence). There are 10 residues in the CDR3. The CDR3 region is CASKETEAFF. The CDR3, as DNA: TGTGCCAGCAAGGAGACTGAAGCTTTCTTT. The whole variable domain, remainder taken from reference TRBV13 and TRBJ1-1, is AAGVIQSPRHLIKEKRETATLKCYPIPRHDTVYWYQQGPGQDPQFLISFYEKMQSDKGSIPDRFSAQQFSDYHSELNMSSLELGDSALYFCASKETEAFFGQGTRLTVV.

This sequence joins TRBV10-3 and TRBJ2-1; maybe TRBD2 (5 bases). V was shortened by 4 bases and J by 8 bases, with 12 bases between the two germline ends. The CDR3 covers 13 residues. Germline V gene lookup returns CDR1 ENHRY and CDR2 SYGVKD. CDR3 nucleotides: TGTGCCATCAGTGGACGGCCGGAGGATGAGCAGTTCTTC. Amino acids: CAISGRPEDEQFF.

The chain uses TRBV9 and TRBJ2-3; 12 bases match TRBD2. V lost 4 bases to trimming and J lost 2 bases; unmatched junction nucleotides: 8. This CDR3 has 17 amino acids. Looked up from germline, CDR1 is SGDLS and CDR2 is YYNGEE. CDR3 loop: CASSLRPSGGVTDTQYF. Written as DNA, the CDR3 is TGTGCCAGCAGCCTCCGGCCTAGCGGGGGGGTCACAGATACGCAGTATTTT.

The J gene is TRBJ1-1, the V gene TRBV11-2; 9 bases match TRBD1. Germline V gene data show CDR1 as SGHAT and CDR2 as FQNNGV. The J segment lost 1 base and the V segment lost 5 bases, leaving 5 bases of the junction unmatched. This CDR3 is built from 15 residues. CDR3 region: CASSLGQGKNTEAFF. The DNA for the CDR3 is TGTGCCAGCAGCCTTGGACAGGGGAAGAACACTGAAGCTTTCTTT. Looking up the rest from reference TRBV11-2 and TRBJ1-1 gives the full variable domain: EAGVAQSPRYKIIEKRQSVAFWCNPISGHATLYWYQQILGQGPKLLIQFQNNGVVDDSQLPKDRFSAERLKGVDSTLKIQPAKLEDSAVYLCASSLGQGKNTEAFFGQGTRLTVV.

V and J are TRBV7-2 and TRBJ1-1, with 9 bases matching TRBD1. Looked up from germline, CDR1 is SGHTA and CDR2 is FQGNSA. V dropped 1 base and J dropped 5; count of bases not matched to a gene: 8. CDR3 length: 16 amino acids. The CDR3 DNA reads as TGTGCCAGCAGCTTAGGGGACAGGGTAGTTACGACTGAAGCTTTCTTT. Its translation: CASSLGDRVVTTEAFF.

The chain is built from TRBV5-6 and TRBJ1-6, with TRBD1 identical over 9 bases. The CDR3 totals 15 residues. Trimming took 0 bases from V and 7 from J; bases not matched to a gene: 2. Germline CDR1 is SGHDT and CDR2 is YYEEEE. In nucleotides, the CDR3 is TGTGCCAGCAGCTTGGGGGACAGGGAAAATTCACCCCTCCACTTT. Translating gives CASSLGDRENSPLHF.

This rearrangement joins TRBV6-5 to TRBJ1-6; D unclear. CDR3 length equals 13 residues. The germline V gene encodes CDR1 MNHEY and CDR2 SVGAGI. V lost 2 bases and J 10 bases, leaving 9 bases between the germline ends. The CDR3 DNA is TGTGCCAGCAGTTACGAGGTCGGGTCACCCCTCCACTTT. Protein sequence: CASSYEVGSPLHF.

CDR3 nucleotides: TGCGCCAGCAGCAATACCGGATCGAGGTTCTATGGCTACACCTTC. It is translated as CASSNTGSRFYGYTF. This rearrangement joins TRBV5-1 to TRBJ1-2; D gene unclear. V lost 4 bases and J lost 4, with 17 bases in between. The germline gives CDR1 SGHRS, CDR2 YFSETQ. This CDR3 spans 15 amino acids.